The clone carrying this T cell receptor beta chain was observed at least ten times. The sample comes from a study of T cells in Graves' hyperthyroidism and ophthalmopathy. The source material, RNA transcripts, was used to amplify TCR beta CDR3 regions. During a first-round RT-PCR of the TCR CDR3, the HTBI primer set was used. MiXCR was run by TCRdb on the multiplex PCR reads, yielding one entry per CDR3 protein. The sample lists about 700,000 distinct CDR3 sequences; about 14% were seen once. Trimming stripped 2 bases from V and 1 base from J, with 5 bases between. CDR1 and CDR2 (germline): SGHTA, FQGTGA. The CDR3 length is 14 residues.

Sequenced sample: blood. This TCR came from a woman aged 18 to 35 with Graves' hyperthyroidism. This sequence joins TRBV7-3 and TRBJ2-2; no firm D call. The CDR3 protein is CASSLQLNTGELFF. The DNA of the CDR3 is TGTGCCAGCAGCTTACAGCTGAACACCGGGGAGCTGTTTTTT. The full variable domain, rest sourced from reference TRBV7-3 and TRBJ2-2, is GAGVSQTPSNKVTEKGKYVELRCDPISGHTALYWYRQSLGQGPEFLIYFQGTGAADDSGLPNDRFFAVRPEGSVSTLKIQRTERGDSAVYLCASSLQLNTGELFFGEGSRLTVL.